This is a list of T cell receptor beta chains from one sample in a study of T cell changes during pregnancy in multiple sclerosis. Generated by immunoSEQ multiplex PCR, the TCRdb table keeps only in-frame clones and is missing some. This sample has just over 80,000 clones, with roughly 96% found just once. Sequencing was performed on peripheral blood, taken in the second trimester of pregnancy. The receptors come from a female donor with multiple sclerosis, enrolled in a pregnancy study. Both conserved end residues are part of each CDR3. The D gene is left open where the match is weak. Only part of the rows carry a size: once, few, many, or a class if the clone is expanded.

D gene,J gene,V gene,clone size,CDR3 protein,CDR3 DNA
-,TRBJ2-7,TRBV5-1,-,CASSLRDGTALTYEQYF,TGCGCCAGCAGCTTGCGCGATGGAACAGCACTGACCTACGAGCAGTACTTC
-,TRBJ2-1,TRBV7-9,-,CASSLGMLNEQFF,TGTGCCAGCAGCTTAGGTATGTTAAATGAGCAGTTCTTC
TRBD2,TRBJ2-3,TRBV11-2,-,CASSPGRAGSDTQYF,TGTGCCAGCAGCCCCGGGAGGGCAGGCTCAGATACGCAGTATTTT
-,TRBJ1-5,TRBV2,-,CASKKAGGNQPQHF,TGTGCCAGCAAGAAGGCAGGGGGCAATCAGCCCCAGCATTTT
TRBD1,TRBJ2-2,TRBV2,-,CASIRDSGPGELFF,TGTGCCAGCATTCGGGACAGCGGACCCGGGGAGCTGTTTTTT
TRBD2,TRBJ2-2,TRBV5-1,-,CASSLGLAGAIGELFF,TGCGCCAGCAGCTTAGGACTAGCGGGAGCGATCGGGGAGCTGTTTTTT
TRBD1,TRBJ1-4,TRBV9,-,CASSVDRGPREKLFF,TGTGCCAGCAGCGTTGACAGGGGGCCGAGGGAAAAACTGTTTTTT
-,TRBJ1-4,TRBV7-8,-,CASSSQGATNEKLFF,TGTGCCAGCAGCTCCCAGGGCGCAACTAATGAAAAACTGTTTTTT
TRBD1,TRBJ1-5,TRBV5-1,-,CASSFTGGSNQPQHF,TGCGCCAGCAGCTTTACAGGGGGGAGCAATCAGCCCCAGCATTTT
TRBD2,TRBJ2-7,TRBV19,-,CASSQTSGRAYEQYF,TGTGCCAGTAGTCAAACTAGCGGGAGGGCGTACGAGCAGTACTTC
-,TRBJ2-2,TRBV2,-,CASRREFAGELFF,TGTGCCAGCAGAAGGGAGTTCGCCGGGGAGCTGTTTTTT
TRBD1,TRBJ1-4,TRBV28,-,CASSPPDRGVHEKLFF,TGTGCCAGCAGCCCCCCGGACAGGGGGGTTCACGAAAAACTGTTTTTT
TRBD1,TRBJ2-7,TRBV19,-,CASSMPNTGGIYEQYF,TGTGCCAGTAGTATGCCCAATACAGGGGGTATTTACGAGCAGTACTTC
TRBD2,TRBJ2-2,TRBV5-1,-,CASSLATSGNTGELFF,TGCGCCAGCAGCTTGGCTACTAGCGGGAACACCGGGGAGCTGTTTTTT
TRBD1,TRBJ1-1,TRBV30,few,CAWTGQMNTEAFF,TGTGCCTGGACGGGACAGATGAACACTGAAGCTTTCTTT
-,TRBJ2-5,TRBV5-1,-,CASSSQETQYF,TGCGCCAGCAGCTCACAAGAGACCCAGTACTTC
-,TRBJ1-1,TRBV11-2,-,CASSFVSTGAFF,TGTGCCAGCAGCTTTGTTTCTACGGGAGCTTTCTTT
-,TRBJ2-5,TRBV18,-,CASSPDPGLQPQETQYF,TGTGCCAGCTCACCAGACCCAGGACTGCAACCCCAAGAGACCCAGTACTTC
-,TRBJ2-7,TRBV15,-,CATLGGPLGEQYF,TGTGCCACCCTCGGAGGGCCGTTGGGGGAGCAGTACTTC
-,TRBJ2-7,TRBV11-2,once,CASSIPRRGPISYEQYF,TGTGCCAGCAGCATCCCCCGGCGGGGCCCTATCTCCTACGAGCAGTACTTC
-,TRBJ2-3,TRBV11-2,-,CASSHSPGDTQYF,TGTGCCAGCAGCCATTCACCCGGTGATACGCAGTATTTT
TRBD2,TRBJ2-2,TRBV10-2,-,CASSTTGTSGGELFF,TGCGCCAGCAGTACAACCGGGACTAGCGGCGGGGAGCTGTTTTTT
-,TRBJ2-1,TRBV2,-,CASSVRGLSSYNEQFF,TGTGCCAGCAGTGTACGAGGTCTCAGCTCCTACAATGAGCAGTTCTTC
-,TRBJ1-1,TRBV2,-,CASRGEGVGGTEAFF,TGTGCCAGCAGGGGGGAGGGGGTCGGGGGCACTGAAGCTTTCTTT
-,TRBJ2-7,TRBV27,-,CASSPPSYEQYF,TGTGCCAGCAGTCCCCCGTCCTACGAGCAGTACTTC
-,TRBJ2-7,TRBV30,-,CAWNYIGRGYEQYF,TGTGCCTGGAATTATATAGGCAGGGGTTACGAGCAGTACTTC
-,TRBJ2-7,TRBV6-6,-,CASSYSRGREQYF,TGTGCCAGCAGTTACTCTAGGGGTCGCGAGCAGTACTTC
TRBD2,TRBJ2-3,TRBV5-6,-,CASSPGGAGSTDTQYF,TGTGCCAGCAGCCCGGGGGGAGCGGGAAGCACAGATACGCAGTATTTT
-,TRBJ1-1,TRBV28,-,CASSLYARNTEAFF,TGTGCCAGCAGTTTATACGCGCGGAACACTGAAGCTTTCTTT
-,TRBJ2-7,TRBV10-1,-,CASSESGPLGSYEQYF,TGCGCCAGCAGTGAGTCCGGCCCCCTAGGTTCGTACGAGCAGTACTTC
-,TRBJ2-7,TRBV5-1,-,CASSLEGGGGNRYF,TGCGCCAGCAGCTTGGAAGGGGGAGGGGGGAATCGATACTTC